The 30 T cell receptor beta chains below come from one sample, sequenced in a study of blood T cell repertoires in COVID-19. Method: immunoSEQ multiplex PCR; TCRdb's copy keeps in-frame clones and lacks some. Of hundreds of thousands of clones detected, approximately 87% appear once; the ten largest clones hold approximately 9.3%. Sequencing was carried out using PBMCs or T cells enriched from blood (not recorded which). The source of these receptors is a woman in her forties or fifties who had recovered from COVID-19.

DNA of the CDR3: TGTGCCAGCAGCTCGTGGAGCTCTGGAAACACCATATATTTT. Its translation is CASSSWSSGNTIYF. The chain links TRBV5-4 to TRBJ1-3; D gene uncertain. From germline, CDR1 is SGHNT and CDR2 YYREEE (reference sequence). This CDR3 is built from 14 residues. Trimming removed 3 bases from V and 0 bases from J, with 7 bases in between.

The rearrangement uses TRBV3-1 (or the pseudogene TRBV3-2) and TRBJ2-7; 7 bases fit TRBD1. This CDR3 comprises 14 residues. The V gene end was trimmed by 4 bases and the J gene end by 1 base; junction bases not matched to a gene: 4. The V gene's germline CDR1 is LGHDT and CDR2 YNNKEL (reference sequence). CDR3 sequence: CASSLDRRSYEQYF. Here the CDR3 DNA reads TGTGCCAGCAGCCTGGACAGGCGATCCTACGAGCAGTACTTC.

V gene TRBV6-6 combines with J gene TRBJ2-3, with D possibly being TRBD2 (5 bases). Trimming took 6 bases from V and 0 from J, leaving 16 bases between them. The CDR3 sequence is 16 residues long. Germline V CDR1 and CDR2: MNHNY, SVGAGI (reference sequence). DNA for the CDR3: TGTGCCAGCAGCCCGGGCAGACGGGAAAGCACAGATACGCAGTATTTT. The encoded protein is CASSPGRRESTDTQYF.

The V and J genes are TRBV27 and TRBJ2-1, with 7 positions matching TRBD2. The germline gives CDR1 MNHEY, CDR2 SMNVEV (reference sequence). The CDR3 length is 16 residues. Trimming took 5 bases from V and 2 from J; bases not matched to a gene: 9. CDR3 nucleotide sequence: TGTGCCAGCAGTCCCGTAACAGCGGGGCCCTACAATGAGCAGTTCTTC. This codes for CASSPVTAGPYNEQFF.

The V call is TRBV29-1, the J call TRBJ1-2; TRBD1 matches 8 bases. J was trimmed by 8 bases and V by 5 bases; bases with no gene match: 13. The CDR3 extends over 14 amino acids. Germline CDR1 and CDR2: SQVTM and ANQGSEA. The CDR3 region has the DNA TGCAGCGTTCGCTGGGGCCAGGGGGCGAAGGGCTACACCTTC. Its translation is CSVRWGQGAKGYTF.

This clone was counted only a few times. The V call is TRBV3-1 (or the pseudogene TRBV3-2), the J call TRBJ2-7, with TRBD2 as a possible D gene (6 bases). The CDR3 length is 15 residues. Between the trimmed V and J ends, which lost 3 bases and 0 bases, there was a span of 12 bases. CDR1 and CDR2 from the germline V gene are LGHDT and YNNKEL (reference sequence). CDR3 in amino acids: CASSHGGAHSYEQYF. The CDR3 nucleotides read TGTGCCAGCAGCCATGGAGGGGCTCACTCCTACGAGCAGTACTTC.

This clone was seen a handful of times. V gene TRBV6-5 combines with J gene TRBJ1-1; D is ambiguous. The V gene lost 6 bases and the J gene lost 3 bases, with 14 bases spanning the gap. Germline CDR1 is MNHEY and CDR2 is SVGAGI. The CDR3 is made up of 14 amino acids. CDR3 bases: TGTGCCAGCAGCCGCCCTACCGGGGACACTGAAGCTTTCTTT. This codes for CASSRPTGDTEAFF.

The chain is built from TRBV30 and TRBJ2-7; 10 bases are shared with TRBD1. The CDR3 is 13 amino acids. V lost 3 bases to trimming and J lost 2 bases; unmatched junction nucleotides: 1. Germline V gives CDR1 GTSNPN, CDR2 SVGIG (reference sequence). The CDR3 spells CAWSGQGAYEQYF. The CDR3 nucleotides read TGTGCCTGGAGCGGACAGGGGGCCTACGAGCAGTACTTC.

The chain employs TRBV18 and TRBJ1-3; D remains ambiguous. The ends were cut back, 2 bases at V and 0 bases at J, with 14 bases in the middle. The germline V gene has CDR1 KGHSH and CDR2 LQKENI. The CDR3 has 17 residues. The CDR3 region is CASSPSPGSNSGNTIYF. CDR3 bases: TGTGCCAGCTCACCATCACCGGGGAGCAACTCTGGAAACACCATATATTTT.

This chain uses TRBV2 with TRBJ1-1; D unresolved. Deletions cut 7 bases from V and 3 bases from J, with 6 bases between. Germline V gene lookup returns CDR1 SNHLY and CDR2 FYNNEI. CDR3 length equals 11 residues. The CDR3 DNA reads TGTGCCAGCAAGGCGGACACTGAAGCTTTCTTT. Translated, it gives CASKADTEAFF.

This rearrangement joins TRBV19 to TRBJ1-5, with D perhaps TRBD1 (5 bases). Looked up from germline, CDR1 is LNHDA and CDR2 is SQIVND (reference sequence). V lost 5 bases to trimming and J lost 2 bases, with 22 bases between them. The CDR3 has 18 residues. The CDR3 DNA is TGTGCCAGTAGTTCCTTAACCCGGGGCCGGGGGGGCAATCAGCCCCAGCATTTT. This codes for CASSSLTRGRGGNQPQHF.

The chain carries TRBV4-3 and TRBJ2-7, with TRBD2 as a possible D gene (6 bases). The CDR3 extends over 15 amino acids. From germline, CDR1 is LGHNA and CDR2 YSLEER. Trimming took off 4 bases at V and 1 base at J, with 14 bases between the two ends. DNA of the CDR3: TGCGCCAGCAGCCCGCAGAGCAGCGGGTCCTACGAGCAGTACTTC. Translating it yields CASSPQSSGSYEQYF.

This clone was counted only a few times. The rearrangement joins TRBV20-1 to TRBJ1-5; 9 bases are a match to TRBD1. Germline V gene lookup returns CDR1 DFQATT and CDR2 SNEGSKA (reference sequence). V dropped 3 bases and J dropped 7; count of bases not matched to a gene: 10. The CDR3 has 15 amino acids. The CDR3 sequence is CSASVSDRGAQPQHF. Written as DNA, the CDR3 is TGCAGTGCTAGTGTTTCGGACAGGGGCGCCCAGCCCCAGCATTTT.

The rearrangement uses TRBV5-8 and TRBJ2-7; tentatively, D is TRBD1 (6 bases). The V gene lost 1 base and the J gene lost 6 bases, with 17 bases spanning the gap. The CDR3 runs 15 residues. Germline CDR1 is SGHTS and CDR2 is YDEGEE. The CDR3 spells CASSLMTAGVIEQYF. As DNA, the CDR3 is TGTGCCAGCAGCTTGATGACTGCAGGGGTGATCGAGCAGTACTTC.

The count of this clone is one. The genes are TRBV27 and TRBJ1-3; possible D gene TRBD1, 5 bases. Looked up from germline, CDR1 is MNHEY and CDR2 is SMNVEV (reference sequence). Trimming removed 4 bases at V and 2 bases at J, with 9 bases between. CDR3 length: 14 amino acids. The CDR3 is CASSWRGPGNTIYF. As DNA, the CDR3 is TGTGCCAGCAGTTGGCGGGGACCTGGAAACACCATATATTTT.

The chain joins TRBV29-1 to TRBJ2-7; unclear D gene. The CDR3 is 10 amino acids. The germline CDR1 and CDR2 sequences are SQVTM and ANQGSEA. V was shortened by 7 bases and J by 5 bases, with 9 bases between the two germline ends. CDR3 residues: CSAHSDEQYF. Written as DNA, the CDR3 is TGCAGCGCGCATAGTGACGAGCAGTACTTC.

The rearrangement joins TRBV10-3 to TRBJ2-1; D is perhaps TRBD1 (6 bases). Trimming removed 7 bases from V and 6 bases from J, with 7 bases in between. CDR3 length equals 11 residues. Per the germline V gene, CDR1 is ENHRY and CDR2 is SYGVKD. The DNA of the CDR3 is TGTGCCATCATACAGGGCAATGAGCAGTTCTTC. Protein: CAIIQGNEQFF.

The chain links TRBV12-3 or TRBV12-4 to TRBJ2-3; D unclear. The CDR3 covers 13 residues. Trimming pared 3 bases from V and 3 bases from J, leaving 7 bases between. The CDR3 nucleotides are TGTGCCAGCAGTTTTAGAGGTACAGATACGCAGTATTTT. Its protein is CASSFRGTDTQYF.

The V and J genes are TRBV12-3 or TRBV12-4 and TRBJ1-2; 7 positions match TRBD1. The CDR3 is 13 residues long. V shed 6 bases, J shed 5 bases, and the junction held 6 bases outside the gene matches. This CDR3 reads CASSAGTAYGYTF. In nucleotides, the CDR3 is TGTGCCAGCAGCGCAGGGACAGCATATGGCTACACCTTC.

V is TRBV6-4 and J is TRBJ2-4; possibly TRBD1 for D (5 bases). The CDR3 extends over 16 amino acids. CDR1 MRHNA and CDR2 SNTAGT come from the germline V gene. The V end was cut by 2 bases, the J end by 2 bases, with 13 bases between. CDR3 protein: CASSDPLTGSKNIQYF. Written as DNA, the CDR3 is TGTGCCAGCAGTGACCCACTAACAGGATCCAAAAACATTCAGTACTTC.

The CDR3 loop is CASRSGGLAGDEQYF. CDR3 DNA sequence: TGTGCCAGCAGGAGTGGCGGACTAGCGGGGGATGAGCAGTACTTC. This chain connects TRBV5-4 to TRBJ2-7, with 13 positions matching TRBD2. The CDR3 sequence is 15 residues long. Trimming at V came to 5 bases and at J to 7 bases, leaving 9 bases not matched to a gene. Germline V CDR1 and CDR2: SGHNT, YYREEE (reference sequence).

This clone was observed a handful of times. The rearrangement joins TRBV3-1 (or the pseudogene TRBV3-2) to TRBJ1-3; TRBD1 aligns across 7 bases. CDR1 and CDR2 (germline): LGHDT, YNNKEL (reference sequence). The trim removed 6 bases at V and 0 bases at J, leaving 5 bases unmatched. This CDR3 contains 15 residues. The CDR3 loop reads CASRNRGYSGNTIYF. The CDR3 DNA reads TGTGCCAGCAGGAACAGGGGATACTCTGGAAACACCATATATTTT.

The count of this clone is one. V usage is TRBV9 and J usage is TRBJ2-3; tentatively, D is TRBD1 (5 bases). V was trimmed by 6 bases and J by 2 bases, leaving 10 bases between them. In germline, CDR1 is SGDLS, CDR2 YYNGEE. CDR3 length: 13 residues. CDR3 nucleotide sequence: TGTGCCAGCACGGTCAGGGACACAGATACGCAGTATTTT. This codes for CASTVRDTDTQYF.

This clone has more than one count but fewer than ten. The chain links TRBV5-5 to TRBJ1-2; perhaps TRBD1 as D (6 bases). CDR3 length: 15 residues. V lost 3 bases and J lost 2, with 14 bases in between. Germline assignment: CDR1 SGHKS and CDR2 YYEKEE (reference sequence). CDR3 sequence (DNA): TGTGCCAGCAGCTCCGTCAGACAGGACAACTATGGCTACACCTTC. It specifies CASSSVRQDNYGYTF. Looking up the rest from reference TRBV5-5 and TRBJ1-2 gives the full variable domain: DAGVTQSPTHLIKTRGQQVTLRCSPISGHKSVSWYQQVLGQGPQFIFQYYEKEERGRGNFPDRFSARQFPNYSSELNVNALLLGDSALYLCASSSVRQDNYGYTFGSGTRLTVV.

The V gene is TRBV7-6, the J gene TRBJ2-1, with 8 bases fitting TRBD2. Germline V gene lookup returns CDR1 SGHVS and CDR2 FNYEAQ. The length of the CDR3 is 16 residues. V lost 2 bases, J lost 5 bases, and 8 bases stayed unmatched. The CDR3 nucleotides are TGTGCCAGCAGCTTAATAGGCCCGGGGGGGGACAATGAGCAGTTCTTC. Amino acid sequence: CASSLIGPGGDNEQFF.

J is TRBJ2-7 and V is TRBV6-1, with a possible D match to TRBD1 (6 bases). This CDR3 is 15 amino acids long. The V gene lost 3 bases and the J gene lost 1 base, with 13 bases spanning the gap. CDR1 is MNHNS, CDR2 SASEGT, per germline. The CDR3 region is CASSDKTGGSYEQYF. The DNA for the CDR3 is TGTGCCAGCAGTGATAAGACAGGAGGTTCCTACGAGCAGTACTTC.

The V gene is TRBV7-2, the J gene TRBJ2-3; 14 positions agree with TRBD2. Germline V gives CDR1 SGHTA, CDR2 FQGNSA. The CDR3 contains 16 residues. The V segment lost 5 bases and the J segment 2 bases; nucleotides outside the gene matches: 3. The CDR3 sequence: CASSRTSGGYTDTQYF. The DNA of the CDR3 is TGTGCCAGCAGCAGGACTAGCGGGGGGTACACAGATACGCAGTATTTT.

This clone was observed a few times. This chain connects TRBV6-1 to TRBJ2-5; maybe TRBD1 (6 bases). V was pared by 1 base and J by 5 bases, with 14 bases between. The CDR3 runs 15 residues. Germline values: CDR1 MNHNS, CDR2 SASEGT. The DNA for the CDR3 is TGTGCCAGCAGTGAAGATGGCAGGGGAACGGAGACCCAGTACTTC. Protein: CASSEDGRGTETQYF.

The chain is built from TRBV7-3 and TRBJ1-2; 9 bases agree with TRBD1. The CDR3 loop spans 17 amino acids. V dropped 4 bases and J dropped 4; count of bases not matched to a gene: 13. CDR1 SGHTA and CDR2 FQGTGA come from the germline V gene. In nucleotides, the CDR3 is TGTGCCAGCAGCTCACAGGGGGCGCCCGCTCGATTCTATGGCTACACCTTC. Its protein product is CASSSQGAPARFYGYTF. The full variable domain, completed using reference TRBV7-3 and TRBJ1-2, is GAGVSQTPSNKVTEKGKYVELRCDPISGHTALYWYRQSLGQGPEFLIYFQGTGAADDSGLPNDRFFAVRPEGSVSTLKIQRTERGDSAVYLCASSSQGAPARFYGYTFGSGTRLTVV.

The chain uses TRBV5-8 and TRBJ1-5; TRBD1 is a possible D gene (6 bases). The V end lost 0 bases, the J end lost 7 bases, and 11 bases lay between the germline ends. Germline V gives CDR1 SGHTS, CDR2 YDEGEE. The CDR3 is 14 residues long. The CDR3 DNA sequence: TGTGCCAGCAGCTTGGTTCAGGGGTTGCAGCCCCAGCATTTT. It codes for CASSLVQGLQPQHF.